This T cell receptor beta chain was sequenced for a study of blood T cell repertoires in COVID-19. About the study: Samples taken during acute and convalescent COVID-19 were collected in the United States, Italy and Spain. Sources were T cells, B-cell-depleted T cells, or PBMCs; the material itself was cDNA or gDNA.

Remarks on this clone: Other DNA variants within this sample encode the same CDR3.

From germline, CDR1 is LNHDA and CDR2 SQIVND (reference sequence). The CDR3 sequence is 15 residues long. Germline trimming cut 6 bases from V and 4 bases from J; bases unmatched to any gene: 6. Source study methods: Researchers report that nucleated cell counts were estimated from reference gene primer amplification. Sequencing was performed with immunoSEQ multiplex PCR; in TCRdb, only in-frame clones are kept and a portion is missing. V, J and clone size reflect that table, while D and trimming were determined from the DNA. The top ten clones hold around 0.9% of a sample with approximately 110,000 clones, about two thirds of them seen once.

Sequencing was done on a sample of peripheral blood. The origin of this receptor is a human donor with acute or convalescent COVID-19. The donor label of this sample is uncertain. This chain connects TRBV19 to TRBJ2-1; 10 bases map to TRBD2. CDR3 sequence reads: CASSRTSGGYNEQFF. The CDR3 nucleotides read TGTGCCAGTAGCCGGACTAGCGGAGGGTACAATGAGCAGTTCTTC.